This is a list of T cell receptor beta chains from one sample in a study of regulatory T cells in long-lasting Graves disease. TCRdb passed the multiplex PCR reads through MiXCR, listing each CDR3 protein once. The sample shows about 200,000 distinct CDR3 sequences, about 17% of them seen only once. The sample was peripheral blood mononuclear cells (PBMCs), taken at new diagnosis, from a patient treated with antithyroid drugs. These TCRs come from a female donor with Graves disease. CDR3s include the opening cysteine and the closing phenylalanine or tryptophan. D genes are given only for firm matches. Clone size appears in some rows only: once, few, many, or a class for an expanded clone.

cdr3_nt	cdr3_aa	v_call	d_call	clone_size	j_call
TGCGCCAGCAGCCAAGAGCGGGTAAGCAATCAGCCCCAGCATTTT	CASSQERVSNQPQHF	TRBV4-1	NA	many	TRBJ1-5
TGCAGTGCCGTCCCCGGGACGACCGAGGGTTACAATGAGCAGTTCTTC	CSAVPGTTEGYNEQFF	TRBV20-1	NA	many	TRBJ2-1
TGTGCCAGCAGTTTATTAGGACAGGGAGAACTCGGCTACACCTTC	CASSLLGQGELGYTF	TRBV12-3/TRBV12-4	TRBD1	NA	TRBJ1-2
TGTGCCAGCAGACAACTAGCGGGAGATTGGGACTTC	CASRQLAGDWDF	TRBV6-1	TRBD2	many	TRBJ2-7
TGTGCCAGCAGTTTAACAGGGGGAGCCTACGAGCAGTACTTC	CASSLTGGAYEQYF	TRBV28	TRBD1	many	TRBJ2-7
TGTGCCACGATTTCTATTTTTGGGGCTGGAAACACCATATATTTT	CATISIFGAGNTIYF	TRBV24-1	NA	few	TRBJ1-3
TGTGCCAGCAGCTCGGCCAGAAATCAGCCCCAGCATTTT	CASSSARNQPQHF	TRBV5-6	NA	many	TRBJ1-5
TGTGCCACCAGTGATCCCGGGACAGAATATGGCTACACCTTC	CATSDPGTEYGYTF	TRBV24-1	TRBD1	NA	TRBJ1-2
TGTGCCAGCCGGACATCCGGGACTACTCACCCTAATGAGCAGTTCTTC	CASRTSGTTHPNEQFF	TRBV28	TRBD2	many	TRBJ2-1
TGTGCCAGCAGTGAAGAGGGGCCCCACTACGATGAGCAGTTCTTC	CASSEEGPHYDEQFF	TRBV6-1	NA	NA	TRBJ2-1
TGTGCCAGCAGTGCACATGGAGGGGGCTCTGGAAACACCATATATTTT	CASSAHGGGSGNTIYF	TRBV2	NA	many	TRBJ1-3
TGTGCCAGTAGTATTGTTGGACAGAGAAATCAGCCCCAGCATTTT	CASSIVGQRNQPQHF	TRBV19	NA	many	TRBJ1-5
TGTGCCAGCAGTTACTCTAGGACAGGGGGCGAAGCTTTCTTT	CASSYSRTGGEAFF	TRBV6-5	TRBD1	many	TRBJ1-1
TGTGCCAGCCACCGACAGGGAGGCTACGAGCAGTACTTC	CASHRQGGYEQYF	TRBV27	NA	many	TRBJ2-7
TGTGCCAGCAGTTTAAGCCCCGGGACGAGCTCCTACGAGCAGTACTTC	CASSLSPGTSSYEQYF	TRBV27	NA	many	TRBJ2-7
TGTGCCAGCAGCCCCCAGGGCGGGGGTCCCCTCCACTTT	CASSPQGGGPLHF	TRBV7-8	NA	many	TRBJ1-6
TGTGCCACCAGGCCACAGGGGGGGACTAATGAAAAACTGTTTTTT	CATRPQGGTNEKLFF	TRBV15	TRBD1	few	TRBJ1-4
TGTGCCAGCAGCTTAAAACGGCTGAACACTGAAGCTTTCTTT	CASSLKRLNTEAFF	TRBV11-2	NA	NA	TRBJ1-1
TGCAGTGCGGTGCTAGCGGGGCCCCAAGAGACCCAGTACTTC	CSAVLAGPQETQYF	TRBV20-1	TRBD2	many	TRBJ2-5
TGTGCCAGTAGTATCTCAACTAGCGTGGGCGGGGAGCTGTTTTTT	CASSISTSVGGELFF	TRBV19	TRBD2	many	TRBJ2-2
TGCAGTGCTAGAGGGGCGGGTCCGGACTCCTACGAGCAGTACTTC	CSARGAGPDSYEQYF	TRBV20-1	NA	NA	TRBJ2-7
TGTGCCAGCAGCCCCGAGGGGACTAGCGGGAACAATGAGCAGTTCTTC	CASSPEGTSGNNEQFF	TRBV4-2	TRBD2	few	TRBJ2-1
TGTGCCAGCACGGGCGGGGTTGCCTACGAGCAGTACTTC	CASTGGVAYEQYF	TRBV6-1	NA	many	TRBJ2-7
TGTGCCACCAGTGATTATGGGCTAGTCGGTGAGACCCAGTACTTC	CATSDYGLVGETQYF	TRBV24-1	NA	many	TRBJ2-5
TGTGCCAGTAGTCTGACAGGACTATACACCGGGGAGCTGTTTTTT	CASSLTGLYTGELFF	TRBV19	NA	many	TRBJ2-2
TGTGCCACCCGACGGGGACTCTACAATGAGCAGTTCTTC	CATRRGLYNEQFF	TRBV6-2/TRBV6-3	NA	few	TRBJ2-1
TGTGCCAGCAGCTTAAGAGGGGAAGCTTTCTTT	CASSLRGEAFF	TRBV7-9	NA	many	TRBJ1-1
TGTGCCTGGAGTGTACTTCATAGCCTGTTCTATGGCTACACCTTC	CAWSVLHSLFYGYTF	TRBV30	NA	many	TRBJ1-2
TGTGCCATAGGAGCGGGAGGGGTTTATGATGAGCAGTTCTTC	CAIGAGGVYDEQFF	TRBV28	TRBD2	many	TRBJ2-1
TGCGCCACCGGGGCGGGAGGGTCCTACAATGAGCAGTTCTTC	CATGAGGSYNEQFF	TRBV10-2	TRBD2	NA	TRBJ2-1
TGTGCCAGCAGTCCCAATACCTACAATGAGCAGTTCTTC	CASSPNTYNEQFF	TRBV2	NA	many	TRBJ2-1
TGCAGTGCAAAGGACAGCACCTCCGTTAACTATGGCTACACCTTC	CSAKDSTSVNYGYTF	TRBV20-1	NA	many	TRBJ1-2
TGTGCCAGCAGTAGAGGATTTTCCTCTGGAAACACCATATATTTT	CASSRGFSSGNTIYF	TRBV6-1	NA	many	TRBJ1-3
TGTGCCAGCCTACCTTTGAGCGGGAGCTTTCGCACGCCGTTGGAGACCCAGTACTTC	CASLPLSGSFRTPLETQYF	TRBV27	TRBD2	NA	TRBJ2-5
TGCGCCAGCAGCTTCGGCCGGTCTAGCACAGATACGCAGTATTTT	CASSFGRSSTDTQYF	TRBV5-1	NA	many	TRBJ2-3
TGTGCCAGCAGCTTAGTCGCCGGGCCGCTCACCTACGAGCAGTACTTC	CASSLVAGPLTYEQYF	TRBV7-8	NA	many	TRBJ2-7
TGTGCCAGTACCTCACGGGGGAGGAACTATGGCTACACCTTC	CASTSRGRNYGYTF	TRBV2	NA	many	TRBJ1-2
TGTGCCAGCAGCCCGAGGACAGGGGTGATAACCTATGGCTACACCTTC	CASSPRTGVITYGYTF	TRBV7-9	TRBD1	many	TRBJ1-2
TGTGCCTGGAGTGAGGGAGGAAAAAGGTCACCCCTCCACTTT	CAWSEGGKRSPLHF	TRBV30	NA	many	TRBJ1-6
TGTGCCAGCAGCCGCGGAGGGGTAGTGAACACTGAAGCTTTCTTT	CASSRGGVVNTEAFF	TRBV5-8	NA	NA	TRBJ1-1
TGCAGTGCTAGAGATGCCGGTGGAAGCGGCATATACAATGAGCAGTTCTTC	CSARDAGGSGIYNEQFF	TRBV20-1	NA	NA	TRBJ2-1
TGTGCCAGTAGTAGCGGGAGGGGATACAATGAGCAGTTCTTC	CASSSGRGYNEQFF	TRBV19	TRBD2	many	TRBJ2-1
TGTGCCAGCAGAAGGACAGGGGGCCAGACCCAGTACTTC	CASRRTGGQTQYF	TRBV11-2	TRBD1	NA	TRBJ2-5
TGTGCCAGCAGTGAAAACCGAGTCTCTGGAAACACCATATATTTT	CASSENRVSGNTIYF	TRBV2	NA	many	TRBJ1-3
TGTGCCAGCAGCTTGTACGGTACGCAGTATTTT	CASSLYGTQYF	TRBV7-2	NA	many	TRBJ2-3
TGCAGTGCTAGTCGTAGCACATCCTACAATGAGCAGTTCTTC	CSASRSTSYNEQFF	TRBV20-1	NA	many	TRBJ2-1
TGTGCCAGCAGTGAAGGAGAGGGCCGAGGAAACACCATATATTTT	CASSEGEGRGNTIYF	TRBV6-1	NA	NA	TRBJ1-3
TGTGCCAGCACCCTCGGGACTAGCGGGGTCAATGAGCAGTTCTTC	CASTLGTSGVNEQFF	TRBV12-3/TRBV12-4	TRBD2	many	TRBJ2-1
TGTGCCAGCAGACTAGGGGGGATTCAGTACTTC	CASRLGGIQYF	TRBV27	NA	NA	TRBJ2-4
TGCGCCAGCAGCTTGGCCGGGACAGGGCTCGGTGAGCAGTTCTTC	CASSLAGTGLGEQFF	TRBV5-5	TRBD1	NA	TRBJ2-1
TGCGCCAGCAGTGACCTCCCGGACAGGGAAGACTCCTACGAGCAGTACTTC	CASSDLPDREDSYEQYF	TRBV10-1	TRBD1	NA	TRBJ2-7
TGTGCCAGCAGCTTGGGACAGGGGCCCCAAGAGACCCAGTACTTC	CASSLGQGPQETQYF	TRBV7-9	TRBD1	many	TRBJ2-5
TGTGCCAGCAGCCCCAGGGGTCCCTATCAGCCCCAGCATTTT	CASSPRGPYQPQHF	TRBV3-1	NA	many	TRBJ1-5
TGTGCCAGCAGTTACCCCTTAAGGGGGGAGTCCTACGAGCAGTACTTC	CASSYPLRGESYEQYF	TRBV6-2/TRBV6-3	NA	NA	TRBJ2-7
TGTGCCAGCAGCTTACTGCTAGCGGGGTACAATGAGCAGTTCTTC	CASSLLLAGYNEQFF	TRBV7-9	TRBD2	many	TRBJ2-1